This TCR beta chain was obtained from a study of vaccination and CD4 T cells after COVID-19. Study information: Two of the convalescents were Hispanic, and the group consisted of six males and four females.

Germline loops: CDR1 KGHDR, CDR2 SFDVKD. This CDR3 has 15 residues. J was trimmed by 8 bases and V by 11 bases; bases with no gene match: 14. The treatment: approximately 11-day PBMC culture with coronavirus spike peptide pools or control peptides (ViraFEST assay). On this clonotype: What it binds is unknown.

With the Oncomine TCR Beta short-read assay, DNA from cultured CD4+ T cells was sequenced. A single record per CDR3 protein comes from TCRdb applying MiXCR to the PCR reads. The sample carries about 21,000 distinct CDR3 sequences, under 75% recorded once. V and J are TRBV24-1 and TRBJ1-2; 12 bases map to TRBD1. This clonotype originated in a human donor who had recovered from COVID-19. What was sequenced was CD4+ T cells from blood, cultured in vitro. This chain's CDR3 is CAISNDGTGGKGYTF. CDR3 coding DNA: TGTGCCATCTCGAATGACGGGACAGGGGGCAAAGGCTACACCTTC.